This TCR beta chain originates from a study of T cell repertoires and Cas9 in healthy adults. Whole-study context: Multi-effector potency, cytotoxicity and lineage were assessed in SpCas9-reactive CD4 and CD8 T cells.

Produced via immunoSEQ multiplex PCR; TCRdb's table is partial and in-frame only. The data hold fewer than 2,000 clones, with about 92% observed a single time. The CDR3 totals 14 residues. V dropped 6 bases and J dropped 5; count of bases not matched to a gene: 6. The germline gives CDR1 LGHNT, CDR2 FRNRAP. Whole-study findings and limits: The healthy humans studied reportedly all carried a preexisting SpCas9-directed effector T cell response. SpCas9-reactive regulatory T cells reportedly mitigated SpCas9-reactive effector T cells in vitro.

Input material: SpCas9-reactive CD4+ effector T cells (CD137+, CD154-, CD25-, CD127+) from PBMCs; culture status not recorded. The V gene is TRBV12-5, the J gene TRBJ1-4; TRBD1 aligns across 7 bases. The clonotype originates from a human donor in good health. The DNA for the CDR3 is TGTGCTAGTGGGCTAGGGACAGCAAATGAAAAACTGTTTTTT. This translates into CASGLGTANEKLFF.